The 10 T cell receptor beta chains in this list originate from one sample, sequenced in a study of blood T cell repertoires in COVID-19. Clones were read by immunoSEQ multiplex PCR, and TCRdb kept only the in-frame ones, dropping some. The repertoire holds 200,000 to 250,000 clones, with approximately 84% as singletons. Sequences were obtained from PBMCs or T cells enriched from blood (not recorded which). These TCRs come from a man in his forties who had recovered from COVID-19.

The chain links TRBV28 to TRBJ2-3; D might be TRBD2 (5 bases). This CDR3 is 14 amino acids long. The germline CDR1 and CDR2 sequences are MDHEN and SYDVKM. The V end lost 10 bases, the J end lost 1 base, and 15 bases lay between the germline ends. CDR3 sequence reads: CATRRGRGTDTQYF. As DNA, the CDR3 is TGTGCCACCCGTCGGGGAAGGGGCACAGATACGCAGTATTTT. Together with reference TRBV28 and TRBJ2-3, the CDR3 gives the full variable domain: DVKVTQSSRYLVKRTGEKVFLECVQDMDHENMFWYRQDPGLGLRLIYFSYDVKMKEKGDIPEGYSVSREKKERFSLILESASTNQTSMYLCATRRGRGTDTQYFGPGTRLTVL.

The table lists this clone with a few counts. The V gene is TRBV5-1, the J gene TRBJ2-5, with D perhaps matching TRBD1 (5 bases). The CDR3 extends over 15 amino acids. V was cut by 1 base and J by 2 bases, with 12 bases left in between. Germline V lookup: CDR1 SGHRS, CDR2 YFSETQ. CDR3 loop: CASSLQSGRQETQYF. Here the CDR3 DNA reads TGCGCCAGCAGCTTGCAGTCAGGGCGTCAAGAGACCCAGTACTTC.

This rearrangement joins TRBV6-5 to TRBJ1-5; 8 nucleotides line up with TRBD1. The CDR3 sequence is 15 residues long. Germline V gene sequence: CDR1 MNHEY, CDR2 SVGAGI. Trimming took 1 base from V and 7 from J; bases not matched to a gene: 6. CDR3 protein: CASSYLGTGGQPQHF. The DNA of the CDR3 is TGTGCCAGCAGTTACTTAGGGACAGGAGGACAGCCCCAGCATTTT.

The chain carries TRBV6-5 and TRBJ2-2; D not certain. With 5 bases removed from V and 0 bases from J, the gap between germline ends came to 7 bases. The CDR3 is 14 amino acids. The V gene's germline CDR1 is MNHEY and CDR2 SVGAGI. CDR3 sequence reads: CASSRGANTGELFF. CDR3 sequence (DNA): TGTGCCAGCAGTCGCGGAGCGAACACCGGGGAGCTGTTTTTT.

J is TRBJ2-3 and V is TRBV7-2, with 7 positions matching TRBD2. The germline V gene encodes CDR1 SGHTA and CDR2 FQGNSA. J was trimmed by 0 bases and V by 3 bases; bases with no gene match: 6. This CDR3 spans 16 amino acids. CDR3 in DNA: TGTGCCAGCAGCTTCGCCTGGGGGGGGAGCACAGATACGCAGTATTTT. Amino acids: CASSFAWGGSTDTQYF.

The chain links TRBV2 to TRBJ1-3; TRBD1 matches 8 bases. The V and J ends lost 5 bases and 3 bases, in that order; junction bases with no gene match: 9. The CDR3 length is 16 residues. Germline V gives CDR1 SNHLY, CDR2 FYNNEI. DNA for the CDR3: TGTGCCAGCAGTAGACCTCAGGGGGCTGATGGAAACACCATATATTTT. This encodes CASSRPQGADGNTIYF.

This clone was seen a single time. CDR3 region: CASSFGGSSYNEQFF. CDR3 sequence (DNA): TGTGCCAGCAGCTTTGGTGGGAGCTCCTACAATGAGCAGTTCTTC. The gene calls are TRBV7-3 and TRBJ2-1; D perhaps matches TRBD2 (5 bases). Germline CDR1 SGHTA, CDR2 FQGTGA. Trimming left V 3 bases short and J 0 bases short, with 9 bases between. This CDR3 has 15 amino acids.

With respect to this clone: Other DNA variants within this sample encode the same CDR3. V gene TRBV28 combines with J gene TRBJ1-5, with TRBD1 matching 7 bases. Germline V gives CDR1 MDHEN, CDR2 SYDVKM. J was trimmed by 4 bases and V by 4 bases; bases with no gene match: 7. The CDR3 has 15 amino acids. DNA for the CDR3: TGTGCCAGCAGTTCCCTAAAGACAGGGAATCAGCCCCAGCATTTT. Residues: CASSSLKTGNQPQHF.

The rearrangement links TRBV6-5 to TRBJ2-1, with 12 bases fitting TRBD2. This CDR3 is 14 amino acids long. The V gene end was trimmed by 7 bases and the J gene end by 5 bases; junction bases not matched to a gene: 3. The germline gives CDR1 MNHEY, CDR2 SVGAGI. CDR3: CASKRLAGDNEQFF. CDR3 DNA sequence: TGTGCCAGCAAGCGACTAGCGGGGGACAATGAGCAGTTCTTC.

The chain is built from TRBV11-2 and TRBJ2-4; the match to TRBD2 covers 8 bases. Trimming removed 5 bases from V and 3 bases from J; junction bases left unmatched: 6. The CDR3 spans 15 residues. Germline V CDR1 and CDR2: SGHAT, FQNNGV. The chain's CDR3 is CASSRQAGGKNIQYF. The CDR3 region has the DNA TGTGCCAGCAGCCGCCAGGCGGGGGGCAAAAACATTCAGTACTTC. The full variable domain, with the rest looked up from reference TRBV11-2 and TRBJ2-4, is EAGVAQSPRYKIIEKRQSVAFWCNPISGHATLYWYQQILGQGPKLLIQFQNNGVVDDSQLPKDRFSAERLKGVDSTLKIQPAKLEDSAVYLCASSRQAGGKNIQYFGAGTRLSVL.